Here is one T cell receptor beta chain with its context. The antigen remains undetermined. Here immunoSEQ multiplex PCR was the method, and the copy in TCRdb shows in-frame clones only, minus some. The sample contains roughly 40,000 clones, less than 95% of which appear only once. The data derive from a study of T cell responses to AZD1222 COVID-19 vaccine. Study-wide findings and caveats: The study sampled repertoires only after the peak T cell response. Targets within unmutated variant regions were reportedly found for nearly half of spike-specific TCRs. The sample set comprised mostly white British donors with more females, and clonal diversity was possibly underestimated. At baseline, just five to seven AZD1222 recipients tested seropositive.

Sequenced material: peripheral blood, taken 28 days after the second AZD1222 dose. This TCR was sampled from an adult who received the AZD1222 COVID-19 vaccine.

The DNA of the CDR3 is TGTGCCAGTAGTTCTAATTGGGGGACGGCTGAAGCTTTCTTT. It encodes CASSSNWGTAEAFF. This chain uses TRBV19 with TRBJ1-1; D possibly corresponds to TRBD1 (5 bases). Trimming removed 5 bases from V and 6 bases from J, with 16 bases in between. Germline CDR1 is LNHDA and CDR2 is SQIVND (reference sequence). CDR3 length: 14 residues.